This TCR beta chain was sequenced in a study of molecular identifiers for immune sequencing clone quantification. In its sample, this clonotype was seen many times. Preparation of the bulk TCR libraries relied on previously described methods and listed TCR primers. Using its own MiXCR run on the PCR reads, TCRdb lists one record per CDR3 protein. The sample lists hundreds of thousands of distinct CDR3 sequences; roughly a quarter were seen once. The receptor's source is a human donor in good health. Some libraries in this study had Jurkat cell RNA spiked in. Sequences were obtained from naive CD8+ T cells from blood, with Jurkat cell RNA spiked in. Subset: FACS-sorted CD8+CD4-CCR7+CD45RA+ naive T cells.

CDR3 protein: CASSPGRLTYEQYF. The CDR3 DNA is TGTGCCAGCAGCCCGGGACGGTTGACCTACGAGCAGTACTTC. The V gene is TRBV7-9, the J gene TRBJ2-7, with D possibly being TRBD1 or TRBD2 (5 bases each). Germline CDR1 reads SEHNR; CDR2 reads FQNEAQ (reference sequence). Trimming stripped 5 bases from V and 2 bases from J, with 13 bases between. The CDR3 has 14 residues.